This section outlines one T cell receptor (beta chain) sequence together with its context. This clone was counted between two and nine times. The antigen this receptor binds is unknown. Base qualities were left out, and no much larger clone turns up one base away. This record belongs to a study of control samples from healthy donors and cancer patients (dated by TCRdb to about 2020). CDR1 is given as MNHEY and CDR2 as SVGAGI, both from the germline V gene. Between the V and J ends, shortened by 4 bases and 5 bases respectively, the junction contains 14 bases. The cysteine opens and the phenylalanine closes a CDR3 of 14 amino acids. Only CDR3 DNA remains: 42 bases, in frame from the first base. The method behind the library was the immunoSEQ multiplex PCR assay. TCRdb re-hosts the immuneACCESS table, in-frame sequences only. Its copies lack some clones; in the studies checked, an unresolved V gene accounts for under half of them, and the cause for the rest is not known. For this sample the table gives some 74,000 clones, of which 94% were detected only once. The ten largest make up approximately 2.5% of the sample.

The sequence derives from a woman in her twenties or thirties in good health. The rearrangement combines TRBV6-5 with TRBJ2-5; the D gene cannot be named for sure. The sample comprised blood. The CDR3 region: CASSLSWPGETQYF. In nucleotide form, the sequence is TGTGCCAGCAGTTTATCTTGGCCCGGGGAGACCCAGTACTTC.